The present T cell receptor (beta chain) was sequenced within a study of CD8+ T cells in alopecia areata. Once RNA had been extracted, it was reverse transcribed into cDNA to act as the sequencing template. The table came from immunoSEQ multiplex PCR; TCRdb's copy has only in-frame clones and leaves some out. In the table there are fewer than 250,000 clones, 40% to 55% of which are singletons. Stated treatment: oral pan-JAK inhibitor, 5-10 mg twice daily. This CDR3 contains 15 residues. Losses at the gene ends were 6 bases for V and 3 bases for J; bases not matched to a gene: 7. The germline CDR1 and CDR2 sequences are SGHVS and FQNEAQ.

Sequences were derived from CD4+ T cells sorted from blood, sampled at approximately week 36, from a patient treated with tofacitinib. The rearrangement joins TRBV7-8 to TRBJ2-3; 9 bases agree with TRBD2. The TCR sequence derives from a human donor with alopecia areata. Here the CDR3 reads CASSSSGRGTDTQYF. The DNA of the CDR3 is TGTGCCAGCAGTAGTAGCGGGAGAGGTACAGATACGCAGTATTTT.